This T cell receptor beta chain derives from a study of blood T cell repertoires in COVID-19. TCRdb keeps only in-frame clones here, not all; method: immunoSEQ multiplex PCR. The sample lists around 200,000 clones, nearly 90% occurring once. The sequencing input was peripheral blood. The source of this sequence is a woman younger than 35 who had recovered from COVID-19.

The CDR3 bases are TGCGCCAGCAGCTTGGGTCCAGGGAAAGGCACAGATACGCAGTATTTT. Translated, it gives CASSLGPGKGTDTQYF. The rearrangement uses TRBV5-1 and TRBJ2-3; a possible D gene is TRBD1 (5 bases). Trimming pared 0 bases from V and 1 base from J, leaving 12 bases between. The CDR3 sequence is 16 residues long. CDR1 is SGHRS and CDR2 is YFSETQ in the germline V gene.